What follows are 13 T cell receptor beta chains derived from one specimen sequenced in a study of blood T cell repertoires in COVID-19. Clones were sequenced by immunoSEQ multiplex PCR, and TCRdb holds only the in-frame ones, with some missing. The sample shows 100,000 to 120,000 clones, over 75% of them seen only once. The sample comprised peripheral blood. These receptors originate from a man in his forties or fifties with acute or convalescent COVID-19.

This chain joins TRBV7-6 and TRBJ2-7; TRBD1 matches 9 bases. J lost 4 bases, V lost 2 bases, and 6 bases had no gene match. The CDR3 contains 15 residues. Germline CDR1 is SGHVS and CDR2 is FNYEAQ. Written as DNA, the CDR3 is TGTGCCAGCAGCTTATTCGGGACAGGGCGGTACGAGCAGTACTTC. Its protein is CASSLFGTGRYEQYF.

The chain uses TRBV19 and TRBJ1-4, with D maybe TRBD1 (5 bases). The CDR3 loop spans 18 amino acids. Trimming removed 4 bases from V and 2 bases from J, with 20 bases in between. Germline V lookup: CDR1 LNHDA, CDR2 SQIVND (reference sequence). The CDR3 reads CASSTRGFLGTTNEKLFF. The CDR3 DNA is TGTGCCAGTAGTACGCGGGGTTTTTTGGGGACGACTAATGAAAAACTGTTTTTT.

On this clone: This sample includes further DNA sequences coding for the same CDR3. The chain uses TRBV29-1 and TRBJ2-3; 14 positions agree with TRBD2. The CDR3 has 15 amino acids. The germline CDR1 and CDR2 sequences are SQVTM and ANQGSEA. The V and J ends lost 6 bases and 0 bases, in that order; junction bases with no gene match: 2. The CDR3 reads CSVGTSGGSTDTQYF. The CDR3 DNA sequence: TGCAGCGTCGGGACTAGCGGGGGTAGCACAGATACGCAGTATTTT.

The rearrangement links TRBV29-1 to TRBJ2-7; 7 nucleotides align to TRBD1. This CDR3 is 12 amino acids long. The germline CDR1 and CDR2 sequences are SQVTM and ANQGSEA. Trimming cost V 6 bases and J 6 bases; bases outside gene matches: 8. The CDR3 spells CSVRQGMGEQYF. The CDR3 DNA sequence: TGCAGCGTCCGACAGGGTATGGGCGAGCAGTACTTC.

A single count supports this clone. This chain links TRBV11-2 with TRBJ2-7; perhaps TRBD1 as D (6 bases). Trimming removed 6 bases from V and 0 bases from J, with 36 bases in between. The CDR3 has 22 residues. Germline CDR1 reads SGHAT; CDR2 reads FQNNGV. CDR3 sequence: CASSHFTRGVLDWGQSSYEQYF. Written as DNA, the CDR3 is TGTGCCAGCAGTCACTTCACCCGTGGGGTATTGGACTGGGGACAAAGCTCCTACGAGCAGTACTTC.

The chain combines TRBV2 with TRBJ1-4; unclear D gene. The CDR3 sequence is 14 residues long. V was cut by 8 bases and J by 1 base, with 11 bases left in between. From germline, CDR1 is SNHLY and CDR2 FYNNEI. The CDR3 DNA follows: TGTGCCAGCTTAAAGCGGGAAACTAATGAAAAACTGTTTTTT. Translated, it gives CASLKRETNEKLFF.

The rearrangement links TRBV11-2 to TRBJ2-2; no clear D. Germline V gene data show CDR1 as SGHAT and CDR2 as FQNNGV. CDR3 length: 13 residues. V gave up 1 base and J gave up 6 bases, with 6 bases separating them. The DNA of the CDR3 is TGTGCCAGCAGCTTAGCACGGGCCGGGGAGCTGTTTTTT. This sequence encodes CASSLARAGELFF.

To note about this clone: This CDR3 is also generated by other DNA sequences in the sample. The rearrangement uses TRBV3-1 (or the pseudogene TRBV3-2) and TRBJ2-7, with a weak D call TRBD1 (5 bases). V gave up 1 base and J gave up 6 bases, with 10 bases separating them. Germline-derived CDR1 and CDR2 are LGHDT and YNNKEL (reference sequence). The CDR3 loop spans 13 amino acids. The CDR3 protein is CASSQAGNGEQYF. DNA for the CDR3: TGTGCCAGCAGCCAAGCAGGGAATGGCGAGCAGTACTTC.

Comment on this clone: Compared with germline, one end of the junction differs, possibly owing to a read error. This sequence joins TRBV28 and TRBJ1-6, with D maybe TRBD1 (5 bases). Germline CDR1 is MDHEN and CDR2 is SYDVKM. The CDR3 covers 14 residues. CDR3 coding DNA: TGTGCCGGCAGTTTATCAGGGAAGGGTTCACCCCTCCACTTT. It yields the protein CAGSLSGKGSPLHF.

This clone was detected once. This chain links TRBV19 with TRBJ1-4; 10 nucleotides match TRBD1. V shed 4 bases, J shed 2 bases, and the junction held 7 bases outside the gene matches. This CDR3 is 17 amino acids long. Germline values: CDR1 LNHDA, CDR2 SQIVND (reference sequence). CDR3 sequence reads: CASSTRDRGSTNEKLFF. The CDR3 nucleotides read TGTGCCAGTAGTACCCGGGACAGGGGATCCACTAATGAAAAACTGTTTTTT.

The rearrangement links TRBV10-1 to TRBJ1-2, with 7 bases aligning to TRBD1. The CDR3 contains 14 residues. V lost 7 bases and J lost 5; bases outside the gene matches: 10. The germline CDR1 and CDR2 sequences are WNHNN and SYGVQD (reference sequence). CDR3 residues: CASTRQGFDYGYTF. The CDR3 coding sequence is TGCGCCAGCACAAGACAGGGATTCGATTATGGCTACACCTTC.

The V gene is TRBV7-9, the J gene TRBJ1-1; TRBD1 agrees at 7 bases. V shed 8 bases, J shed 1 base, and the junction held 10 bases outside the gene matches. The germline gives CDR1 SEHNR, CDR2 FQNEAQ (reference sequence). The CDR3 runs 15 residues. CDR3 amino acids: CASQGRGTANTEAFF. Here the CDR3 DNA reads TGTGCCAGCCAAGGGCGAGGGACAGCGAACACTGAAGCTTTCTTT.

The rearrangement uses TRBV5-4 and TRBJ2-7, with 12 nucleotides matching TRBD2. Germline CDR1 SGHNT, CDR2 YYREEE (reference sequence). V lost 4 bases, J lost 0 bases, and 5 bases stayed unmatched. This CDR3 is built from 16 residues. In nucleotides, the CDR3 is TGTGCCAGCAGCAGGGGACTAGCGGGCAGCTCCTACGAGCAGTACTTC. Translation: CASSRGLAGSSYEQYF. The full variable domain, rest sourced from reference TRBV5-4 and TRBJ2-7, is ETGVTQSPTHLIKTRGQQVTLRCSSQSGHNTVSWYQQALGQGPQFIFQYYREEENGRGNFPPRFSGLQFPNYSSELNVNALELDDSALYLCASSRGLAGSSYEQYFGPGTRLTVT.